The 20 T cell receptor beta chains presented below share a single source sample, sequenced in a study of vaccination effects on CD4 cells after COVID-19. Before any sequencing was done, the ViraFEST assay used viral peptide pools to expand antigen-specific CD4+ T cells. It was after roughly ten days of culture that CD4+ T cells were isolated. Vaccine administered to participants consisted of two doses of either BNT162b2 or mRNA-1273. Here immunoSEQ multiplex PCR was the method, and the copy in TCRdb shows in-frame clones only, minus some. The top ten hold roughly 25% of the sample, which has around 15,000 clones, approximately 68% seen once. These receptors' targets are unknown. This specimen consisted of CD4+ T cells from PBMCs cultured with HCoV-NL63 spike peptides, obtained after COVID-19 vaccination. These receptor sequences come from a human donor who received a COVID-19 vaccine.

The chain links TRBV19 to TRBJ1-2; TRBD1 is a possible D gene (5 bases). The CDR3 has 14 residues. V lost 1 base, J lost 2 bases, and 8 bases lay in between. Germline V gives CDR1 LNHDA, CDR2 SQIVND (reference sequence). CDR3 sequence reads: CASSIAEGNYGYTF. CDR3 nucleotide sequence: TGTGCCAGTAGTATAGCCGAGGGGAACTATGGCTACACCTTC.

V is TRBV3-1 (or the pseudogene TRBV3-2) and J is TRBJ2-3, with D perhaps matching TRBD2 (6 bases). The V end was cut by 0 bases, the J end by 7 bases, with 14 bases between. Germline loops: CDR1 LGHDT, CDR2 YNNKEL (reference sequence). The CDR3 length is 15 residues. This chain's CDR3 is CASSQDKRASNTQYF. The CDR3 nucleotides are TGTGCCAGCAGCCAAGATAAGCGGGCCTCCAATACGCAGTATTTT.

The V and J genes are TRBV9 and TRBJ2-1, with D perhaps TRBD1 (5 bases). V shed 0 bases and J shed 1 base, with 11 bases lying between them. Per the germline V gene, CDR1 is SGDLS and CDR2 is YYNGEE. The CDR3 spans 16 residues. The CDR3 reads CASSVGTGRSYNEQFF. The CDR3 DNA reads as TGTGCCAGCAGCGTAGGTACAGGCCGATCCTACAATGAGCAGTTCTTC.

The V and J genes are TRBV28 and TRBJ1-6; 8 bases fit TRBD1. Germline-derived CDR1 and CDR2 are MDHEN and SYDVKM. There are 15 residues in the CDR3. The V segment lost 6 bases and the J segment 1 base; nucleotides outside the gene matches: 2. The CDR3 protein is CASSYRGSYNSPLHF. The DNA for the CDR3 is TGTGCCAGCAGCTACAGGGGGTCCTATAATTCACCCCTCCACTTT.

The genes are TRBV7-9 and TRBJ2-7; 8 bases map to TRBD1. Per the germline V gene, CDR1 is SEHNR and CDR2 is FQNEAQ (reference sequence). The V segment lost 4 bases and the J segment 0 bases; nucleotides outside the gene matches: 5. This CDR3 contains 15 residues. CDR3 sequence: CASSSVDRGSYEQYF. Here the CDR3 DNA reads TGTGCCAGCAGCTCGGTAGACAGGGGCTCCTACGAGCAGTACTTC. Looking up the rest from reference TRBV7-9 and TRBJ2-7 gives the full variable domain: DTGVSQNPRHKITKRGQNVTFRCDPISEHNRLYWYRQTLGQGPEFLTYFQNEAQLEKSRLLSDRFSAERPKGSFSTLEIQRTEQGDSAMYLCASSSVDRGSYEQYFGPGTRLTVT.

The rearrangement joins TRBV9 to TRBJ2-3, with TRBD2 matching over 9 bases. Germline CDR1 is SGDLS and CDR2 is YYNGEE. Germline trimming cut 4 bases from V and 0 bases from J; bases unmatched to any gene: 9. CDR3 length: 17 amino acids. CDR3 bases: TGTGCCAGCAGCATCAAGTCTAGCGGGGTTAGCACAGATACGCAGTATTTT. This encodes CASSIKSSGVSTDTQYF.

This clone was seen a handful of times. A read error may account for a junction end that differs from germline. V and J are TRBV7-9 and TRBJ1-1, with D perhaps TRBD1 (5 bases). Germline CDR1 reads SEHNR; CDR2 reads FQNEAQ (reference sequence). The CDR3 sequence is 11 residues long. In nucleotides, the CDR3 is TGTGCCAGCAGCGTAGCCGGGACAGCTTTCTTT. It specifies CASSVAGTAFF.

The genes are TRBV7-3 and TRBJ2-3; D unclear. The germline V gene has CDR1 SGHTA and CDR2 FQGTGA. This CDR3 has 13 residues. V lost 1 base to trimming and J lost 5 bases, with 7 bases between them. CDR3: CASSLSGRDTQYF. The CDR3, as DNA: TGTGCCAGCAGCTTAAGCGGAAGAGATACGCAGTATTTT.

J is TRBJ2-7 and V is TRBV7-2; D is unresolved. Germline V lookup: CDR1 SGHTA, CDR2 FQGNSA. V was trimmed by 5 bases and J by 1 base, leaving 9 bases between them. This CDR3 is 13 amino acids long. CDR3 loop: CASSHGPSYEQYF. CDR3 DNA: TGTGCCAGCAGCCACGGACCTTCCTACGAGCAGTACTTC.

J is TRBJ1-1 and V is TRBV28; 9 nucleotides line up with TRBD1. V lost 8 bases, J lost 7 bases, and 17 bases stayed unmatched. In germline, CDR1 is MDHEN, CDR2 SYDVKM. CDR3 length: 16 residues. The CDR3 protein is CASSGTGLFIGGEAFF. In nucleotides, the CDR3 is TGTGCCAGCTCGGGGACAGGGTTATTTATCGGGGGTGAAGCTTTCTTT.

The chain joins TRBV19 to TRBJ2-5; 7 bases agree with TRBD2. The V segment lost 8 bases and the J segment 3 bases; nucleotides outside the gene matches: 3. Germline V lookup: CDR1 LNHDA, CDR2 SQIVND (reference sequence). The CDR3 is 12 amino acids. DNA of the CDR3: TGTGCCAGTGGGCTAGCGGAAGAGACCCAGTACTTC. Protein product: CASGLAEETQYF.

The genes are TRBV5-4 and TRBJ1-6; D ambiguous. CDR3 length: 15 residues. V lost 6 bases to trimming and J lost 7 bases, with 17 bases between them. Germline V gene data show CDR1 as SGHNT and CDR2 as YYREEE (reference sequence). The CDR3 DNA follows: TGTGCCAGCACCCCAAATCGGGGTGGGAATTCACCCCTCCACTTT. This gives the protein CASTPNRGGNSPLHF.

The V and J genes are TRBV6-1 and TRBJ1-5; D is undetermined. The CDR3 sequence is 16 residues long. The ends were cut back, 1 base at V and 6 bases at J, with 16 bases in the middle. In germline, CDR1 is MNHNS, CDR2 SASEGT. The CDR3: CASSEVPGSPAQPQHF. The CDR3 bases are TGTGCCAGCAGTGAAGTCCCCGGGTCCCCGGCTCAGCCCCAGCATTTT.

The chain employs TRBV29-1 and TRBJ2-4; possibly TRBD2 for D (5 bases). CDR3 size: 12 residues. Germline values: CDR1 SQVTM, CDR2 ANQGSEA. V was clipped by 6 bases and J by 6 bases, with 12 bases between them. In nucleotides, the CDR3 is TGCAGCGTGGCCCCGGACTCAAACATTCAGTACTTC. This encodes CSVAPDSNIQYF.

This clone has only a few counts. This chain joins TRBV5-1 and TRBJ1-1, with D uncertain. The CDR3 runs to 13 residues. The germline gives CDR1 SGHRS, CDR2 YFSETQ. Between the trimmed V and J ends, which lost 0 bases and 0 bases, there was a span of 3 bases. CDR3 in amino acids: CASSLALNTEAFF. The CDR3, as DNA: TGCGCCAGCAGCTTGGCCTTGAACACTGAAGCTTTCTTT.

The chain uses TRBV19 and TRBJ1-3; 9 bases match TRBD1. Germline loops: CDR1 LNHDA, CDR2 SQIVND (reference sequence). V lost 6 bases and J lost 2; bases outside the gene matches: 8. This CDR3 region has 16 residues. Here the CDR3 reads CASSPGQGGAGNTIYF. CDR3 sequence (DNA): TGTGCCAGTAGCCCGGGACAGGGAGGCGCTGGAAACACCATATATTTT.

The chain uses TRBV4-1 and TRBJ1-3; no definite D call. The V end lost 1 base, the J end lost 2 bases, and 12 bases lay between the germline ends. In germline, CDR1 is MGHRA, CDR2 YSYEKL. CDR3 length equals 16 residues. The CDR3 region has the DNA TGCGCCAGCAGCCAAGTGTGGGGTCGGGCTGGAAACACCATATATTTT. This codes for CASSQVWGRAGNTIYF.

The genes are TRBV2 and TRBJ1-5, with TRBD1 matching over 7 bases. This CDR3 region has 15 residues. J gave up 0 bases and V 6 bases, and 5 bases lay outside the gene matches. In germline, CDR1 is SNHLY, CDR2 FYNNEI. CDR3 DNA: TGTGCCAGCAGCCGGACAGGAGCTAGCAATCAGCCCCAGCATTTT. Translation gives CASSRTGASNQPQHF.

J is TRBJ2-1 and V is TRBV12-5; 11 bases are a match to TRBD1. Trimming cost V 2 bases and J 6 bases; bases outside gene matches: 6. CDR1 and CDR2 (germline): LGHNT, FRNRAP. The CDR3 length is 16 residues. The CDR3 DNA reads TGTGCTAGTGGTTTGCCCGCCGGGACAGGGGGCAATGAGCAGTTCTTC. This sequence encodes CASGLPAGTGGNEQFF.

CDR3 protein: CATYGGGGPHEQYF. The CDR3 bases are TGTGCCACCTACGGGGGGGGAGGGCCCCACGAGCAGTACTTC. The chain has TRBV6-5 and TRBJ2-7; 8 positions match TRBD2. Germline assignment: CDR1 MNHEY and CDR2 SVGAGI. The CDR3 runs 14 residues. J gave up 5 bases and V 10 bases, and 13 bases lay outside the gene matches.